These 21 T cell receptor beta chains came from one sample sequenced in a study of blood T cell repertoires in COVID-19. Here immunoSEQ multiplex PCR was the method, and the copy in TCRdb shows in-frame clones only, minus some. Among about 250,000 clones listed, 75% to 90% were seen once. What was sequenced was peripheral blood. Source of these receptors: a man aged 30-40 years with acute or convalescent COVID-19.

The J gene is TRBJ2-1, the V gene TRBV4-1; 10 bases fit TRBD2. J lost 0 bases, V lost 6 bases, and 8 bases had no gene match. There are 17 residues in the CDR3. Per germline, CDR1 MGHRA and CDR2 YSYEKL. The CDR3 DNA sequence: TGCGCCAGCAGGCTCATACTAGCGGGGATCTCCTACAATGAGCAGTTCTTC. This codes for CASRLILAGISYNEQFF.

This rearrangement joins TRBV14 to TRBJ1-1; D unresolved. Trimming left V 1 base short and J 4 bases short, with 7 bases between. The V gene's germline CDR1 is SGHDN and CDR2 FVKESK. The CDR3 has 13 amino acids. The CDR3 DNA reads TGTGCCAGCAGCCAAGGAGTTGTCACTGAAGCTTTCTTT. The encoded protein is CASSQGVVTEAFF.

The chain uses TRBV27 and TRBJ2-3; D gene uncertain. The germline gives CDR1 MNHEY, CDR2 SMNVEV (reference sequence). The CDR3 is 14 amino acids. Trimming took off 10 bases at V and 1 base at J, with 15 bases between the two ends. The CDR3 spells CANGRFEGTDTQYF. The CDR3 region has the DNA TGTGCCAATGGAAGGTTTGAGGGCACAGATACGCAGTATTTT.

The chain combines TRBV28 with TRBJ2-6, with TRBD1 matching 8 bases. The V gene's germline CDR1 is MDHEN and CDR2 SYDVKM. With V trimmed by 5 bases and J by 4 bases, 13 bases remained unmatched. CDR3 length: 18 residues. The CDR3 sequence is CASSVTGGTLGGANVLTF. The CDR3, as DNA: TGTGCCAGCAGTGTAACAGGGGGGACTCTTGGAGGGGCCAACGTCCTGACTTTC.

The V and J genes are TRBV5-1 and TRBJ1-2; D is perhaps TRBD1 (6 bases). Per germline, CDR1 SGHRS and CDR2 YFSETQ. The CDR3 is made up of 15 amino acids. Trimming removed 0 bases at V and 2 bases at J, with 11 bases between. CDR3 sequence reads: CASSLGGQQNYGYTF. CDR3 in DNA: TGCGCCAGCAGCTTGGGCGGACAGCAGAACTATGGCTACACCTTC.

V and J are TRBV6-1 and TRBJ2-5; 7 positions agree with TRBD2. From germline, CDR1 is MNHNS and CDR2 SASEGT. V gave up 2 bases and J gave up 2 bases; unmatched junction bases: 2. CDR3 length: 14 residues. The CDR3 nucleotides are TGTGCCAGCAGTGAACCGGGACTACAAGAGACCCAGTACTTC. It specifies CASSEPGLQETQYF.

The genes are TRBV5-6 and TRBJ2-7; no clear D gene. Germline assignment: CDR1 SGHDT and CDR2 YYEEEE. The CDR3 length is 11 residues. V was clipped by 0 bases and J by 6 bases, with 4 bases between them. The CDR3 region is CASSLALEQYF. In nucleotides, the CDR3 is TGTGCCAGCAGCTTGGCCCTCGAGCAGTACTTC.

Concerning this clone: This CDR3 is also generated by other DNA sequences in the sample. V gene TRBV12-5 combines with J gene TRBJ1-5; D is ambiguous. Trimming removed 3 bases at V and 5 bases at J, with 2 bases between. In germline, CDR1 is LGHNT, CDR2 FRNRAP. The CDR3 length is 11 residues. CDR3 sequence (DNA): TGTGCTAGTGGTTTCTATCAGCCCCAGCATTTT. This codes for CASGFYQPQHF.

This clone has only a few counts. The V call is TRBV11-2, the J call TRBJ1-6; 10 nucleotides line up with TRBD1. The CDR3 contains 18 residues. The V and J ends lost 5 bases and 8 bases, in that order; junction bases with no gene match: 15. In germline, CDR1 is SGHAT, CDR2 FQNNGV. CDR3 region: CASSPGGTGARGYSPLHF. As DNA, the CDR3 is TGTGCCAGCAGCCCTGGCGGGACAGGGGCGCGGGGTTATTCACCCCTCCACTTT.

The chain links TRBV19 to TRBJ2-3, with 10 bases matching TRBD1. The CDR3 length is 15 residues. Germline values: CDR1 LNHDA, CDR2 SQIVND (reference sequence). J lost 5 bases, V lost 3 bases, and 5 bases had no gene match. The CDR3 spells CASSIGQGVVDTQYF. CDR3 sequence (DNA): TGTGCCAGTAGTATTGGACAGGGGGTGGTAGATACGCAGTATTTT.

The chain employs TRBV7-2 and TRBJ2-3; TRBD2 agrees at 9 bases. Germline V gene lookup returns CDR1 SGHTA and CDR2 FQGNSA. V dropped 2 bases and J dropped 0; count of bases not matched to a gene: 6. The CDR3 runs to 17 residues. This CDR3 reads CASSLQRLAGSTDTQYF. For the CDR3, the DNA is TGTGCCAGCAGCTTACAAAGGCTAGCGGGGAGCACAGATACGCAGTATTTT.

Note on this clone: The same CDR3 also results from other DNA sequences found in this sample. The V call is TRBV12-5, the J call TRBJ1-1; D remains unclear. CDR3 length equals 13 residues. The germline V gene has CDR1 LGHNT and CDR2 FRNRAP. Trimming removed 1 base from V and 0 bases from J, with 3 bases in between. The CDR3 loop reads CASGLAVNTEAFF. CDR3 sequence (DNA): TGTGCTAGTGGTTTGGCAGTGAACACTGAAGCTTTCTTT.

The count of this clone is one. The chain combines TRBV5-1 with TRBJ2-1, with TRBD1 identical over 10 bases. The CDR3 runs to 15 residues. The germline V gene has CDR1 SGHRS and CDR2 YFSETQ. V lost 5 bases to trimming and J lost 3 bases; unmatched junction nucleotides: 5. As DNA, the CDR3 is TGCGCCAGCAGTCCCGGGACAGGGGTCTACAATGAGCAGTTCTTC. Protein: CASSPGTGVYNEQFF.

The chain joins TRBV7-3 to TRBJ1-3; TRBD1 agrees at 9 bases. This CDR3 has 15 residues. V trimming: 5 bases; J trimming: 2 bases; junction bases outside the gene matches: 4. The germline gives CDR1 SGHTA, CDR2 FQGTGA. The CDR3 region is CASSLDRGTGNTIYF. The CDR3 coding sequence is TGTGCCAGCAGCCTGGACAGGGGCACTGGAAACACCATATATTTT.

The chain combines TRBV27 with TRBJ2-2, with 7 bases aligning to TRBD1. Germline trimming cut 2 bases from V and 6 bases from J; bases unmatched to any gene: 3. Germline V gives CDR1 MNHEY, CDR2 SMNVEV (reference sequence). The CDR3 has 14 amino acids. CDR3 amino acids: CASSLPTGAGELFF. The CDR3 coding sequence is TGTGCCAGCAGTTTACCTACAGGGGCCGGGGAGCTGTTTTTT.

The chain links TRBV9 to TRBJ1-2; D is undetermined. The CDR3 is made up of 13 amino acids. The germline V gene encodes CDR1 SGDLS and CDR2 YYNGEE. V was shortened by 0 bases and J by 8 bases, with 11 bases between the two germline ends. The CDR3, as DNA: TGTGCCAGCAGCGTAGGTCCCACACGAGGCTACACCTTC. Translation: CASSVGPTRGYTF.

The chain couples TRBV19 to TRBJ1-1, with D hard to call. Germline values: CDR1 LNHDA, CDR2 SQIVND (reference sequence). Trimming left V 3 bases short and J 5 bases short, with 13 bases between. The CDR3 spans 14 residues. The CDR3, as DNA: TGTGCCAGTAGTATCTGGCCCCCGGGGACTGAAGCTTTCTTT. Residues: CASSIWPPGTEAFF.

The chain employs TRBV18 and TRBJ1-2; 11 bases map to TRBD1. CDR1 KGHSH and CDR2 LQKENI come from the germline V gene. The CDR3 extends over 13 amino acids. V dropped 5 bases and J dropped 8; count of bases not matched to a gene: 4. The CDR3 sequence: CASSLDRGLGYTF. For the CDR3, the DNA is TGTGCCAGCTCATTGGACAGGGGGCTCGGCTACACCTTC. Supplemented by reference TRBV18 and TRBJ1-2, the full variable domain reads NAGVMQNPRHLVRRRGQEARLRCSPMKGHSHVYWYRQLPEEGLKFMVYLQKENIIDESGMPKERFSAEFPKEGPSILRIQQVVRGDSAAYFCASSLDRGLGYTFGSGTRLTVV.

This clone was seen a single time. The chain combines TRBV3-1 (or the pseudogene TRBV3-2) with TRBJ1-6; D not certain. From germline, CDR1 is LGHDT and CDR2 YNNKEL (reference sequence). V gave up 0 bases and J gave up 9 bases, with 18 bases separating them. This CDR3 comprises 17 residues. The CDR3 protein is CASSQDVAGHLSSPLHF. Written as DNA, the CDR3 is TGTGCCAGCAGCCAAGATGTTGCAGGCCACCTTAGTTCACCCCTCCACTTT.

This chain joins TRBV28 and TRBJ1-5; the match to TRBD1 covers 9 bases. Germline loops: CDR1 MDHEN, CDR2 SYDVKM. The CDR3 length is 16 residues. J lost 2 bases, V lost 3 bases, and 5 bases had no gene match. As DNA, the CDR3 is TGTGCCAGCAGTTTCCTACAGGGGGCGGGCAATCAGCCCCAGCATTTT. The encoded protein is CASSFLQGAGNQPQHF.

This chain connects TRBV6-5 to TRBJ1-4; the match to TRBD1 covers 9 bases. The CDR3 sequence is 15 residues long. Trimming at V came to 5 bases and at J to 4 bases, leaving 5 bases not matched to a gene. Germline CDR1 MNHEY, CDR2 SVGAGI. CDR3 protein: CASSITGGHNEKLFF. DNA for the CDR3: TGTGCCAGCAGTATTACAGGGGGCCATAATGAAAAACTGTTTTTT.